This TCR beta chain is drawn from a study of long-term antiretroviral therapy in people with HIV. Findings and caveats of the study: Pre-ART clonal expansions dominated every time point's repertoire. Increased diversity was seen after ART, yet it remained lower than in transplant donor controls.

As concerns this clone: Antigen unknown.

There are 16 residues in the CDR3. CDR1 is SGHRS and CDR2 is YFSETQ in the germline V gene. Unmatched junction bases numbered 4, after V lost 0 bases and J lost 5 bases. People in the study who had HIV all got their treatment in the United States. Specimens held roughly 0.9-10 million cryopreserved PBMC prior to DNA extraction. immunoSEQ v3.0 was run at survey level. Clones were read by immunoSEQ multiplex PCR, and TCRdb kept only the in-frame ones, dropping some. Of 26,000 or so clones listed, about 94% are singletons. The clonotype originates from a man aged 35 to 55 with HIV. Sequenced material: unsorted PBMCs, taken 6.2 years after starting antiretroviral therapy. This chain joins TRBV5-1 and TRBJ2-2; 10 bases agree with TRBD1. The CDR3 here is CASSLGDRGQTGELFF. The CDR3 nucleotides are TGCGCCAGCAGCTTGGGTGACAGGGGGCAAACCGGGGAGCTGTTTTTT.